The present entry profiles one TCR beta chain with its context. The CDR3 has 14 amino acids. The ends lost 8 bases at V and 2 bases at J; junction bases unmatched: 6. Germline assignment: CDR1 SGHNT and CDR2 YENEEA. This record belongs to a study of blood T cell repertoires in COVID-19. Per the study methods: Researchers report that nucleated cell counts were estimated from reference gene primer amplification. The table came from immunoSEQ multiplex PCR; TCRdb's copy has only in-frame clones and leaves some out. V and J calls and clone size are given by that table; D and trimming were obtained from the DNA. The sample includes about 190,000 clones, around four fifths of them seen just once.

Sample: peripheral blood. The sequence derives from an elderly woman with active or convalescent COVID-19. This sequence joins TRBV11-3 and TRBJ2-3, with 8 bases identical to TRBD2. The CDR3 spells CASAGRGATDTQYF. CDR3 nucleotides: TGTGCCAGCGCAGGGCGGGGGGCCACAGATACGCAGTATTTT.